This is a list of T cell receptor beta chains from one sample in a study of blood T cell repertoires in COVID-19. The assay was immunoSEQ multiplex PCR, and TCRdb's table has in-frame clones only and misses some. The data contain 300,000 or so clones, roughly 90% of them singletons. Material: PBMCs or T cells enriched from blood (not recorded which). The receptors come from a man between 60 and 75 years old who had recovered from COVID-19. The CDR3 runs from the conserved cysteine through the conserved F or W. The D gene is left open where the match is weak.

V	J	D	DNA	CDR3
TRBV27	TRBJ1-5	NA	TGTGCCAGCAGTCAAATAACCGGGGGTTCTCAGCCCCAGCATTTT	CASSQITGGSQPQHF
TRBV23-1	TRBJ2-7	NA	TGCGCCAGCAAAGGGGGGGCCCAGAGAGGGTACGAGCAGTACTTC	CASKGGAQRGYEQYF
TRBV6-5	TRBJ1-5	NA	TGTGCCAGCAGTTACTCTGCAGGGAGCAATCAGCCCCAGCATTTT	CASSYSAGSNQPQHF
TRBV10-2	TRBJ2-3	TRBD2	TGCGCCAGCACTAGCCCGACTAGCGGGAGTAAGCAGTATTTT	CASTSPTSGSKQYF
TRBV27	TRBJ1-5	NA	TGTGCCAGCAGTTTATTTGGTGAGGGGGCCCAGCATTTT	CASSLFGEGAQHF
TRBV18	TRBJ2-7	TRBD2	TGTGCCAGCTCACCACCGGGACTAGCGGGAGTCGAGCAGTACTTC	CASSPPGLAGVEQYF
TRBV30	TRBJ2-7	NA	TGTGCCTGGAGCAGGGGTTTCAACGAGCAGTACTTC	CAWSRGFNEQYF
TRBV6-5	TRBJ1-2	TRBD1	TGTGCCAGCAGTTACCCTGGACAGGGAAGTGGCTACACCTTC	CASSYPGQGSGYTF
TRBV19	TRBJ2-2	NA	TGTGCCAGTAGTTTGGACAGGAACACCGGGGAGCTGTTTTTT	CASSLDRNTGELFF
TRBV2	TRBJ1-4	TRBD1	TGTGCCAGCCGCGGACAGGGAGCAACTAATGAAAAACTGTTTTTT	CASRGQGATNEKLFF